Listed here is a single T cell receptor beta chain. Its matching antigen is unknown. An end of the junction does not agree with germline; a read error may underlie this. The entry originates in a study of shared clonotypes between healthy human individuals. Turning to the study itself: Donors consisted of a couple of women and three men between 18 and 49. Per donor, CD8 memory used one plate, CD8 naive used two, CD4 memory used three and CD4 naive used three.

Study results and limitations: Larger estimated richness was generally seen in naive subsets than in memory subsets.

Germline loops: CDR1 MGHRA, CDR2 YSYEKL. CDR3 length: 15 residues. Genomic DNA (from each subset) was split evenly across several immunoSEQ plates. Sequencing was performed with immunoSEQ multiplex PCR; in TCRdb, only in-frame clones are kept and a portion is missing. The sample has 1 million to 1.2 million clones, 60% to 85% seen once. The sample was memory CD4+ T cells from PBMCs. Noted subset: CD45RA-negative fraction. The chain is built from TRBV4-1 and TRBJ1-1; 9 bases align to TRBD1. This receptor was obtained from a young man in good health. Some clones in this sample may be carry-over from other donors' samples. The CDR3 here is CASSPGQGMNTEAFF. The CDR3 region has the DNA TGTGCCAGCAGCCCCGGACAGGGGATGAACACTGAAGCTTTCTTT.